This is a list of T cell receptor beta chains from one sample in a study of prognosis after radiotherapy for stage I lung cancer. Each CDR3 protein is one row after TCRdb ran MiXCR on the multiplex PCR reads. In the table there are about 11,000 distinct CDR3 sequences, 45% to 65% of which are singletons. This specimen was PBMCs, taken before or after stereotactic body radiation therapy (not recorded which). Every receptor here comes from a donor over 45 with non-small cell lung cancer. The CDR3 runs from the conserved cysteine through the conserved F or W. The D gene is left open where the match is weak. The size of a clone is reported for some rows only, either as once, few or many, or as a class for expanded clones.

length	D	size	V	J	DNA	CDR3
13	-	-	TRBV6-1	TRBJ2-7	TGTGCCAGCAAGGTAGCGGAACCCTACGAGCAGTACTTC	CASKVAEPYEQYF
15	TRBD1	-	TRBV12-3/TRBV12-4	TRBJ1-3	TGTGCCAGCAGTTTATCACAGGGGGGAGGAAACACCATATATTTT	CASSLSQGGGNTIYF
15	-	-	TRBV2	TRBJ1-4	TGCGCCAGCAGGGGCAAGCAGGGTGTACGCGGTAAACTGTTTTTT	CASRGKQGVRGKLFF
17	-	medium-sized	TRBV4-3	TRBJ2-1	TGCGCCAGCAGCCAAGATGCCCGCTGGGGCTCCTACAATGAGCAGTTCTTC	CASSQDARWGSYNEQFF
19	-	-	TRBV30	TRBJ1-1	TGTTCCTGTAGTGTAAGGTCTCGGGACGGGGGGCGGATGAACACTGAAGCTTTCTTT	CSCSVRSRDGGRMNTEAFF
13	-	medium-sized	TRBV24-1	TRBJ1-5	TGTGCCACCAGTGAAGGATACAATCAGCCCCAGCATTTT	CATSEGYNQPQHF
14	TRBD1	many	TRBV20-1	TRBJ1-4	TGCAGTGCAACCGTACAGGGGGTCGGGGAAAAACTGTTTTTT	CSATVQGVGEKLFF
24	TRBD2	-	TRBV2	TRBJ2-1	TGTGCCAGCAGTGTTCATTCCGGGACAGCTTATACTTCGGGACTAGCGGGGTCCTACAATGAGCAGTTCTTC	CASSVHSGTAYTSGLAGSYNEQFF
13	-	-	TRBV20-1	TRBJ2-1	TGCAGTGCTCCGACGACTAGTGGCGATGAGCAGTTCTTC	CSAPTTSGDEQFF
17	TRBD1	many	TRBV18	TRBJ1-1	TGTGCCAGCTCACCACCTAGGAGACAGGGGGCCGACACTGAAGCTTTCTTT	CASSPPRRQGADTEAFF
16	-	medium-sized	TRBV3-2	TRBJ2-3	TGTGCCAGCAGCCAAGAGACGCGGGAGGGCGGGAATACGCAGTATTTT	CASSQETREGGNTQYF
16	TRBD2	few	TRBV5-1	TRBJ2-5	TGCGCCAGCAGCTTGGCCAACGCGGGAGCCCAAGAGACCCAGTACTTC	CASSLANAGAQETQYF
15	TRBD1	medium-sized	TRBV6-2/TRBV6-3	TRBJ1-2	TGTGCCAGCAGCACCAAACGGGGCAGGGGGCTCGGCTACACCTTC	CASSTKRGRGLGYTF
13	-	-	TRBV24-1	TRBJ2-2	TGTGCCACCATGACACCGAACACCGGGGAGCTGTTTTTT	CATMTPNTGELFF
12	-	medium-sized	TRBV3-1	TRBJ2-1	TGTGCCAGCAGCCAAGAGGGGCGGGAACAGTTCTTC	CASSQEGREQFF
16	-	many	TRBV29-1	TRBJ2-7	TGCAGCGTTGAAATGCGGGTAACTAGCCGCTCCTACGAGCAGTACTTC	CSVEMRVTSRSYEQYF
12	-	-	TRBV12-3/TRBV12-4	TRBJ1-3	TGTGCCAGCAGTTTCTCTGGAAACACCATATATTTT	CASSFSGNTIYF
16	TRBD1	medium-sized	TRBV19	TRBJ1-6	TGTGCCAGTAGTATCCCCCTGGGACAGGGCGGATCACCCCTCCACTTT	CASSIPLGQGGSPLHF
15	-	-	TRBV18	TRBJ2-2	TGTGCCAGCTCACCACTCGGGGCCAACACAGGGGAGCTGTTTTTT	CASSPLGANTGELFF
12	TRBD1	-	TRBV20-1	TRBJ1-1	TGCAGAACCACAGGGGTAGGCACTGAAGCTTTCTTT	CRTTGVGTEAFF
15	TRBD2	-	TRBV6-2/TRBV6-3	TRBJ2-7	TGTGCCAGCAACATACTAGCGGGAGAAACTCGCGAGCAGTACTTC	CASNILAGETREQYF
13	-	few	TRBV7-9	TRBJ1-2	TGTGCCAGCAGCTTAAACCTTGCGCGTGGCTACACCTTC	CASSLNLARGYTF
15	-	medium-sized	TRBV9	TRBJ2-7	TGTGCCAGCAGCGCCGGGACCCAATCTTCCTACGAGCAGTACTTC	CASSAGTQSSYEQYF